The sequence of this T cell receptor beta chain was determined in a study of early T cells in non-severe SARS-CoV-2 infection listed by TCRdb under 2021. Describing the broader study: Because TCR sequencing was done on bulk RNA from unsorted whole blood, the alpha and beta chains could not be paired. What the work shows at the level of the full study, not this receptor alone: VDJdb matching was skewed toward anti-spike CD8 responses and likely underestimated virus-specific expansions, missing private and CD4 specificities.

Receptor amplification or capture employed 5' RACE. Sequencing instrument: NextSeq 500. To correct for sequencing error and PCR bias, the TCR library protocol tagged individual cDNA molecules with unique molecular identifiers. Both TCR alpha and beta chains were sequenced, and tight co-correlation was observed between alpha and beta sequence abundances in each sample. Turning to the authors' computational methods: Decombinator V4 was used to perform V gene, J gene and CDR3 annotation of TCR sequences. Expanded TCRs were defined as changing significantly between any two time points under a Poisson model with p below 0.0001. Abundances of TCRs were expressed as counts per million after normalisation to the total number of TCRs sequenced in each sample. TRAV1-2 paired with TRAJ12, TRAJ20 or TRAJ33 defined MAIT TCRs, while TRAV10 paired with TRAJ18 defined iNKT TCRs. A search of VDJdb, accessed on 1 November 2021, was run for TCRs annotated to CMV, EBV and SARS-CoV-2, with TCRs annotated for multiple antigens excluded. TCRdb cleaned the public reads at Q25 with fastp, built clones with MiXCR and kept in-frame beta chains. CDR3 protein duplicates are merged, each entry listing the most common genes and DNA. These V and J calls are TCRdb output, not the study's own analysis. The sample data list about 54,000 distinct CDR3 sequences, and about 8% of these were observed just once. Of the sample, under 12% is held by the ten largest clones.

From the cysteine up to the phenylalanine, the CDR3 has a length of 16 residues. The retained sequence is limited to the CDR3, 48 bases, with the frame set at the first base. The germline V gene gives CDR1 as KGHSH and CDR2 as LQKENI. Here V drops 0 bases and J drops 4 bases, and the junction holds 2 bases not matched to any gene. The study was a case-control design nested within a healthcare worker cohort in London, UK, with weekly nasopharyngeal swab PCR tests and blood sampling. Between 23 and 31 March 2020, the week of the UK lockdown, healthcare workers were enrolled and then followed up weekly for as long as 16 weeks. As regards this clonotype: No cognate antigen has been identified for it. No base quality information exists; no much larger clone differs at one position.

The sequence was obtained from an adult who was a healthcare worker with PCR-confirmed SARS-CoV-2 infection or an uninfected control (not recorded which). The V gene is TRBV18 and the J gene is TRBJ2-1, and TRBD2 aligns with 11 junction nucleotides. Sequenced here: whole blood, sampled at baseline. The CDR3 region: CASSPPGTSGYNEQFF. At the DNA level, the sequence is TGTGCCAGCTCACCACCAGGGACTAGCGGTTACAATGAGCAGTTCTTC.